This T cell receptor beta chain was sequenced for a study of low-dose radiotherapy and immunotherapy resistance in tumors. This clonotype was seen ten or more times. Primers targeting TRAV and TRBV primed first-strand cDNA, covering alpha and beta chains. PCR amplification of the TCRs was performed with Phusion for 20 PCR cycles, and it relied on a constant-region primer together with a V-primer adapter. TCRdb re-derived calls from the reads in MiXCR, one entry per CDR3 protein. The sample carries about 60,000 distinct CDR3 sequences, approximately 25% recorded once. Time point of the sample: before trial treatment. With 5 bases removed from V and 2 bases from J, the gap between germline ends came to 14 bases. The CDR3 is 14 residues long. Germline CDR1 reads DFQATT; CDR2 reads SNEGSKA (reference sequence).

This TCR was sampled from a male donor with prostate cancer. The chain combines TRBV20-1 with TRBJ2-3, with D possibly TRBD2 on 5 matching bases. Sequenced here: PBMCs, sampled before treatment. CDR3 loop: CSASGREVTDTQYF. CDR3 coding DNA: TGCAGTGCTTCAGGACGGGAAGTCACAGATACGCAGTATTTT.